This TCR beta chain was sequenced during a study of T cell responses to AZD1222 COVID-19 vaccine (dated by TCRdb to the early 2020s). Context from the whole study: TCR sequencing covered roughly 230 trial participants: roughly 200 given two doses of AZD1222 and approximately 26 given two doses of MenACWY control vaccine. Trial participants were enrolled by age into subgroups of 18-55, 56-69 and 70-plus years, and 148, 28 and 57 TCR-sequenced participants, respectively, were included in these subgroups.

On this clone itself: There is no known antigen for this receptor. The record has no base qualities; no much larger clone is one base away.

What the work shows at the level of the full study, not this receptor alone: Nearly half of unique spike-specific TCRs reportedly recognized epitopes outside regions mutated in the B.1.351 and B.1.1.7 variants. Vaccine-associated CD4 TCRs spanned the whole spike protein, with dominant responses in regions 160-218 and 743-854. Because no samples from the day 14 peak response were available, repertoires could be characterized only after the peak T cell response. In the small 56-69-year group, the increase in depth fell short of significance, most likely because of low power. After two AZD1222 doses, both the breadth and the depth of spike-specific TCRs were significantly higher than at day 0 and than in MenACWY recipients. Most participants were white British and females outnumbered males, and the authors suggested that clonal diversity may have been underestimated. Conclusions about previously exposed vaccinees were limited because only a handful of AZD1222 recipients were SARS-CoV-2 seropositive at baseline.

The CDR3 regions of human TCRbeta chains were analyzed by immunosequencing. In the source study's methods: Repertoire TCRs were checked for matches against a reference library of SARS-CoV-2-specific TCRs that had been generated using the MIRA antigen-specificity platform. Breadth was defined as the fraction of unique TCRs that were SARS-CoV-2-associated. Depth was defined as the fraction of total T cells that were SARS-CoV-2-associated. Using the MIRA data, each spike-specific TCR was assigned both to the spike region to which the TCR was reactive and to a CD4 or CD8 class. Log10-transformed breadth and depth values were compared by one-way ANOVA with Sidak's multiple comparisons tests. The immuneACCESS repertoire file appears here via TCRdb, limited to in-frame rearrangements. These files lack a portion of the clones; in checked studies, under half of the deficit traces to unresolved V genes, and the cause of the others is not known. V and J calls and clone size are given by that table; D and trimming were obtained from the DNA. In this sample the table shows 130,000 to 150,000 clones, about nine tenths of which occur a single time. The top ten hold roughly 1.7% of the sample.

This sample's time point label indicates: about 28 days (+/-7) after the second vaccine dose. Because spike-specific TCR depth and breadth did not differ between the two schedules, AZD1222 recipients who got a second dose at roughly 4 weeks were pooled with those who got a second dose at roughly 12 weeks. Vaccinee samples were obtained from the UK trials COV001 and COV002, which included a single-blind randomized controlled phase 2/3 trial of AZD1222 (ChAdOx1 nCoV-19) in healthy adults. For TCRbeta chain sequencing, PBMC samples were collected from trial participants at day 0 and at day 28 after the second dose. V and J lose 5 bases and 3 bases, and a span of 7 bases separates them. Measured from the cysteine to the phenylalanine, the CDR3 is 12 residues long. Only the CDR3 DNA is retained, 36 bases long and in frame from the first base.

The receptor's source is an adult who received the AZD1222 COVID-19 vaccine. This sample comprised peripheral blood, obtained 28 days after the second AZD1222 dose. The receptor chain draws on TRBV12-3 or TRBV12-4 and TRBJ1-2, with the D gene too uncertain to name. The bases are TGTGCCAGCAGTCCGGAAGACTATGGCTACACCTTC. This codes for CASSPEDYGYTF.